The clone carrying this T cell receptor beta chain was found many times. This record comes from a study of early T cells in non-severe SARS-CoV-2 infection. TCRdb reanalysed the 5' RACE reads using MiXCR and keeps one entry per CDR3 protein. The sample has roughly 28,000 distinct CDR3 sequences; about 5.8% are singletons. CDR1 is SGHTA, CDR2 FQGTGA, per germline. Trimming took 5 bases from V and 2 from J, leaving 13 bases between them. The CDR3 has 15 residues. Source material: whole blood. This chain links TRBV7-3 with TRBJ2-1; TRBD1 might be the D (5 bases). The TCR sequence derives from an adult who was a healthcare worker with PCR-confirmed SARS-CoV-2 infection or an uninfected control (not recorded which). The CDR3 sequence is CASSPLMGPYNEQFF. The CDR3 DNA is TGTGCCAGCAGCCCGCTCATGGGGCCCTACAATGAGCAGTTCTTC.